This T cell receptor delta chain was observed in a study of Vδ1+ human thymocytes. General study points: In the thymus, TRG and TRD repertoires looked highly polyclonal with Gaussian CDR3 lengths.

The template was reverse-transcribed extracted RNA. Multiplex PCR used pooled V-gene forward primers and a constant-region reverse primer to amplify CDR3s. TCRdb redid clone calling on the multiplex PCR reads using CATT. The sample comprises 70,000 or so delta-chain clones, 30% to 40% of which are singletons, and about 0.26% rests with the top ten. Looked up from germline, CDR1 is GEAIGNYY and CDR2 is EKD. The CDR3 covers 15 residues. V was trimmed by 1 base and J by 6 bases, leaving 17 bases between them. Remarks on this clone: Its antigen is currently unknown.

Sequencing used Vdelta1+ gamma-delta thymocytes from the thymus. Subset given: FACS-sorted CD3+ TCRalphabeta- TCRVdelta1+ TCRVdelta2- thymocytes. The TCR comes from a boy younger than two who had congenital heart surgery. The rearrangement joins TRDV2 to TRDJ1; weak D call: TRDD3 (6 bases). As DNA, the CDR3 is TGTGCCTGTGACACGGGCTGGGGATGGAATAATAAACTCATCTTT. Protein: CACDTGWGWNNKLIF.